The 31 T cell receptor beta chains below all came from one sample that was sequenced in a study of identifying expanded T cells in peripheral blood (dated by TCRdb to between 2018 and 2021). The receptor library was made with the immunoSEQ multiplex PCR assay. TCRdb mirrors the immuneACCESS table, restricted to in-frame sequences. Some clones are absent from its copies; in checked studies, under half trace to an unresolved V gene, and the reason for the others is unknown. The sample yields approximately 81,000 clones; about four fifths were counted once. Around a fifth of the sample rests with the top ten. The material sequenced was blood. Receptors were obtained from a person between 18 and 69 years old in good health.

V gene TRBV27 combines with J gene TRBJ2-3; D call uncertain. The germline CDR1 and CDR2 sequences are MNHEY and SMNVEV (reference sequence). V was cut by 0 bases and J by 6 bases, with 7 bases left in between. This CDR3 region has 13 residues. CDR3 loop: CASSLSLGDTQYF. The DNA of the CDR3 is TGTGCCAGCAGTTTATCTTTGGGGGATACGCAGTATTTT.

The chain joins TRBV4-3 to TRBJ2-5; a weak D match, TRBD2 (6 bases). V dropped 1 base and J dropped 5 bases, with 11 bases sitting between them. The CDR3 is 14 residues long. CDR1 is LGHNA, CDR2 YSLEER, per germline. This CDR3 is CASSQVRGRETQYF. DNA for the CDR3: TGCGCCAGCAGCCAAGTTAGAGGGAGGGAGACCCAGTACTTC.

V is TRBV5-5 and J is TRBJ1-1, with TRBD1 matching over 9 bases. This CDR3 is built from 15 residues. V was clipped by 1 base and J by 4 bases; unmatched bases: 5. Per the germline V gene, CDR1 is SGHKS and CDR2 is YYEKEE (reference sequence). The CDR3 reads CASSLFEDRGTEAFF. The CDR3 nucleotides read TGTGCCAGCAGCTTGTTCGAGGACAGGGGCACTGAAGCTTTCTTT.

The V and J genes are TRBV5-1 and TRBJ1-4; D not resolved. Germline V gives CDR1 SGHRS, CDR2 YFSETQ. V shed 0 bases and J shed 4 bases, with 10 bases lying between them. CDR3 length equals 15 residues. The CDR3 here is CASSLEGLSNEKLFF. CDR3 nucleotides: TGCGCCAGCAGCTTGGAAGGACTGAGTAATGAAAAACTGTTTTTT.

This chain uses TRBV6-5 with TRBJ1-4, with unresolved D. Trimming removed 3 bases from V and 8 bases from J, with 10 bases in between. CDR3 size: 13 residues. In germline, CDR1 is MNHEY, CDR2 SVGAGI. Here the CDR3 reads CASSYDFREKLFF. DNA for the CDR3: TGTGCCAGCAGTTATGATTTCAGAGAAAAACTGTTTTTT.

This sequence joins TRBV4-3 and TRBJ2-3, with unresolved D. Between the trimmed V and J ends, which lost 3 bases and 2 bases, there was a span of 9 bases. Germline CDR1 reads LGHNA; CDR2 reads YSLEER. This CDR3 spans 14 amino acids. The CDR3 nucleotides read TGCGCCAGCAGCCACGGTTCAACCACAGATACGCAGTATTTT. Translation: CASSHGSTTDTQYF.

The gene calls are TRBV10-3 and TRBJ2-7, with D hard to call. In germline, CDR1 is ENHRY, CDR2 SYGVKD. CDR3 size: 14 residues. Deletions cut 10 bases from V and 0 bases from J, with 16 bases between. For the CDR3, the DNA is TGTGCCACGACCCTGGAGCGAAGCTCCTACGAGCAGTACTTC. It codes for CATTLERSSYEQYF.

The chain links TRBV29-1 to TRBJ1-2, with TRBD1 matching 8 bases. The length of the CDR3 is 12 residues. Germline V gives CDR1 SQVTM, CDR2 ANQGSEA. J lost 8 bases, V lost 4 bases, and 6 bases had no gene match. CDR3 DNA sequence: TGCAGCGTTGCCGGACAGGGTGAAGGCTACACCTTC. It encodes CSVAGQGEGYTF.

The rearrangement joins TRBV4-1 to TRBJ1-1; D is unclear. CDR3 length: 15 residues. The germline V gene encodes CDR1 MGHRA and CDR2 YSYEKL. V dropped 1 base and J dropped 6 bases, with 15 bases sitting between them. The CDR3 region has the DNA TGCGCCAGCAGCCAAGGAGCCCCACTCGGCTCTGAAGCTTTCTTT. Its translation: CASSQGAPLGSEAFF.

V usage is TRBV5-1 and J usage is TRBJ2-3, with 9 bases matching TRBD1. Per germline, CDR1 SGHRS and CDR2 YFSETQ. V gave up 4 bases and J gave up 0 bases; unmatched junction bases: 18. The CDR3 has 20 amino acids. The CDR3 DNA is TGCGCCAGCAGCGCCCGGGGACAGGGTTGGGCCGAAACTAGCACAGATACGCAGTATTTT. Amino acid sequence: CASSARGQGWAETSTDTQYF.

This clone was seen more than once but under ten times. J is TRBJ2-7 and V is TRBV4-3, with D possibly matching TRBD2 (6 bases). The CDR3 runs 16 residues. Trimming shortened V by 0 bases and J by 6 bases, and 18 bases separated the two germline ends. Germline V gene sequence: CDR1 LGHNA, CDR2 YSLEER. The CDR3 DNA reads TGCGCCAGCAGCCAAGATTCTCAGCGGGTGGGGTCCGAGCAGTACTTC. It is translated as CASSQDSQRVGSEQYF.

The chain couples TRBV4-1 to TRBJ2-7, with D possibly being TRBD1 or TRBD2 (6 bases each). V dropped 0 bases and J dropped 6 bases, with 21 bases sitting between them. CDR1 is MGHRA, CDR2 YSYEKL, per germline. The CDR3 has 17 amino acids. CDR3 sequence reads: CASSQDGVRGPPREQYF. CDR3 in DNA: TGCGCCAGCAGCCAAGATGGGGTACGGGGGCCACCCCGCGAGCAGTACTTC.

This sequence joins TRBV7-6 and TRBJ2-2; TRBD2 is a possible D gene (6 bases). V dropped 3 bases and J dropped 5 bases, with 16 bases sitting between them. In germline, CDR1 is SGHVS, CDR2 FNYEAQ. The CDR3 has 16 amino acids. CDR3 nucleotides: TGTGCCAGCAGCTTTGCCAGTGGGGGAGGAACCGGGGAGCTGTTTTTT. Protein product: CASSFASGGGTGELFF.

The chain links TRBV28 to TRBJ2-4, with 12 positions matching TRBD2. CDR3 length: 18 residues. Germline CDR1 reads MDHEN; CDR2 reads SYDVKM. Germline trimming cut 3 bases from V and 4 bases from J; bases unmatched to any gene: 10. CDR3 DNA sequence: TGTGCCAGCAGTTTTGGGCTAGCGGGAGGGATTACTAAAAACATTCAGTACTTC. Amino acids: CASSFGLAGGITKNIQYF.

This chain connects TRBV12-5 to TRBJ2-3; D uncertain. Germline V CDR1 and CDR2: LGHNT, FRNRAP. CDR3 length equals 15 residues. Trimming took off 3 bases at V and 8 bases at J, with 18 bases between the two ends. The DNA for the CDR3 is TGTGCTAGTGGTTTCCCCCCCAGGACCGTGGGTACGCAGTATTTT. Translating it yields CASGFPPRTVGTQYF.

Here the CDR3 reads CASSPGALGGDTQYF. The CDR3 DNA reads as TGTGCCAGCAGTCCCGGGGCACTAGGCGGAGATACGCAGTATTTT. This chain joins TRBV6-5 and TRBJ2-3, with D perhaps matching TRBD1 or TRBD2 (5 bases each). The germline V gene has CDR1 MNHEY and CDR2 SVGAGI. V shed 5 bases and J shed 5 bases, with 17 bases lying between them. The CDR3 runs to 15 residues.

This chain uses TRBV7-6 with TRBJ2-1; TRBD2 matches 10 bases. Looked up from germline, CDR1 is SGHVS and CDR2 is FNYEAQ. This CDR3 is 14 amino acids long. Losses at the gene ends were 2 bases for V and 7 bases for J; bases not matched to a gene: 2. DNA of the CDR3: TGTGCCAGCAGCTTACCTAGCGGGAGAAATGAGCAGTTCTTC. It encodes CASSLPSGRNEQFF.

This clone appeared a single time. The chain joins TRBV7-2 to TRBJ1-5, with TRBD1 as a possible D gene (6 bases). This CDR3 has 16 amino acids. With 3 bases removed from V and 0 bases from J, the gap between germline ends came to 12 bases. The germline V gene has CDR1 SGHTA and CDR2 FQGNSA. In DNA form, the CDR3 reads TGTGCCAGCAGCTTCCCGGGACAAGGTAGCAATCAGCCCCAGCATTTT. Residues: CASSFPGQGSNQPQHF.

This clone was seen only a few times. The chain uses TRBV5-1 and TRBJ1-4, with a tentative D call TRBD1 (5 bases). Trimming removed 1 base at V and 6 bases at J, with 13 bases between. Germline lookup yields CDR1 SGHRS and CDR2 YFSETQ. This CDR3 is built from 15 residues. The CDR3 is CASSLFGAQDEKLFF. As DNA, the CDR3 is TGCGCCAGCAGCTTGTTCGGGGCCCAGGATGAAAAACTGTTTTTT.

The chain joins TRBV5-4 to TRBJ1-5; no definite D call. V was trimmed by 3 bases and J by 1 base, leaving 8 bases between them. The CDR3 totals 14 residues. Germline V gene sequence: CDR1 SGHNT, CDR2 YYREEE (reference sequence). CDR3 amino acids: CASSSHGSNQPQHF. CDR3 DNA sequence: TGTGCCAGCAGCTCTCACGGGAGCAATCAGCCCCAGCATTTT.

The CDR3 DNA is TGTGCCAGCAGCTTAAGCGGGAGAAAAGCAGATACGCAGTATTTT. Its protein product is CASSLSGRKADTQYF. The rearrangement joins TRBV7-2 to TRBJ2-3; 8 bases match TRBD2. Unmatched junction bases numbered 5, after V lost 2 bases and J lost 4 bases. Per germline, CDR1 SGHTA and CDR2 FQGNSA. This CDR3 region has 15 residues.

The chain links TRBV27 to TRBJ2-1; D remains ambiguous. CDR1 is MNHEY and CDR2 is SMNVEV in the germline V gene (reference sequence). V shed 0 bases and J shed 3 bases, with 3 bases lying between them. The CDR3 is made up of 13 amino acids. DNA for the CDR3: TGTGCCAGCAGTTTATCCTACTACAATGAGCAGTTCTTC. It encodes CASSLSYYNEQFF.

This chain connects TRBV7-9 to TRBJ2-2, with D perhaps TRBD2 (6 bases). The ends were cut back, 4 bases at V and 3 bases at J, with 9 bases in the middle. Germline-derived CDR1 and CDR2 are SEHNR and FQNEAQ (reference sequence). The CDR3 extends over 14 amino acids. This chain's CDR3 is CASSSEGDTGELFF. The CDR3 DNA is TGTGCCAGCAGCTCGGAGGGTGACACCGGGGAGCTGTTTTTT.

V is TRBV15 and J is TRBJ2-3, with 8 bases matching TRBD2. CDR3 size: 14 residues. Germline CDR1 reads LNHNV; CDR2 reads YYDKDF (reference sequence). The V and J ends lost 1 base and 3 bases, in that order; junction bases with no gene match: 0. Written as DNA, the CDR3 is TGTGCCACCAGCAGAGGACTAGCGACAGATACGCAGTATTTT. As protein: CATSRGLATDTQYF.

CDR3 residues: CASSTWAQSSYEQYF. In nucleotides, the CDR3 is TGCGCCAGCAGCACTTGGGCACAGAGCTCCTACGAGCAGTACTTC. The chain uses TRBV5-1 and TRBJ2-7; unclear D gene. CDR1 SGHRS and CDR2 YFSETQ come from the germline V gene. The ends were cut back, 4 bases at V and 0 bases at J, with 14 bases in the middle. CDR3 length: 15 amino acids.

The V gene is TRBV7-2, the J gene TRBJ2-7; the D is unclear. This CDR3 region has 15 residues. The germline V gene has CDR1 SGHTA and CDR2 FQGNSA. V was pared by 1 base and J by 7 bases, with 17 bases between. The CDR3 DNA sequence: TGTGCCAGCAGCTTAGAATTGGGCCTGTCCGTTGAGCAGTACTTC. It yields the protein CASSLELGLSVEQYF.

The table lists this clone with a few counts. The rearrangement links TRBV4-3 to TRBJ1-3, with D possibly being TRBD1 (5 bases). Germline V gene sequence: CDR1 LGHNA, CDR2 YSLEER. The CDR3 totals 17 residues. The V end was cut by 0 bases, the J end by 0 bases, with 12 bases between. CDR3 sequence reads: CASSQDTGTFSGNTIYF. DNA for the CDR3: TGCGCCAGCAGCCAAGATACAGGTACCTTCTCTGGAAACACCATATATTTT.

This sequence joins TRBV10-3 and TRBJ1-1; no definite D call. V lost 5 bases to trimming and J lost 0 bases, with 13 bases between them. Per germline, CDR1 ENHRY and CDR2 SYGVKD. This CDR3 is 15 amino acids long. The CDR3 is CAISRGSRLNTEAFF. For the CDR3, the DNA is TGTGCCATCAGTCGGGGAAGCCGACTGAACACTGAAGCTTTCTTT.

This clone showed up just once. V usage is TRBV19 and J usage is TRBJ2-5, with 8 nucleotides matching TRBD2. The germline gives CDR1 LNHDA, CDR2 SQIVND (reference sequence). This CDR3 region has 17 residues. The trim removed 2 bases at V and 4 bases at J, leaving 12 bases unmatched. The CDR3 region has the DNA TGTGCCAGTAGTATATCAGCGGGAGCTCCCATTCCAGAGACCCAGTACTTC. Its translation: CASSISAGAPIPETQYF.

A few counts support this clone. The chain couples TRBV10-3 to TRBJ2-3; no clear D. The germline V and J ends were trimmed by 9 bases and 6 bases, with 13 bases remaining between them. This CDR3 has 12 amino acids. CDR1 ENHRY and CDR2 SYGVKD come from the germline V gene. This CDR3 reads CAINTSRDTQYF. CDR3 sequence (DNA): TGTGCCATTAATACCTCCCGCGATACGCAGTATTTT.

CDR3 in DNA: TGCGCCAGCAGCTTGGAGTTGATGCGACAGGGGGCGGGTGAAGCTTTCTTT. This sequence encodes CASSLELMRQGAGEAFF. The chain combines TRBV5-1 with TRBJ1-1, with 10 bases aligning to TRBD1. The germline V gene encodes CDR1 SGHRS and CDR2 YFSETQ. The CDR3 covers 17 residues. Germline trimming cut 0 bases from V and 7 bases from J; bases unmatched to any gene: 12.